A single sample is the source of the 25 T cell receptor beta chains below, sequenced in a study of post-analysis software for immune sequencing data. Study results and caveats: TRBV5-6, TRBV5-1 and TRBV20-1 belonged to a set of roughly 5 TRBV segments that were more frequent in patients than controls.

What these receptors recognize is not known. Unique molecular identifiers had been added to the TCR beta cDNA libraries. From the PCR reads, TCRdb called clonotypes with MiXCR, one entry per CDR3 protein. Seen here are hundreds of thousands of distinct CDR3 sequences, over 45% observed once, and the top ten hold around 11%. Sequencing input: blood. These receptors came from a girl aged 2 to 10 with multiple sclerosis.

This clonotype was observed a handful of times. V gene TRBV25-1 combines with J gene TRBJ1-2; 8 bases line up with TRBD1. The junction had 10 bases not matched to a gene; V was cut back by 2 bases and J by 8 bases. Germline V gene sequence: CDR1 MGHDK, CDR2 SYGVNS. The CDR3 loop spans 15 amino acids. The CDR3 nucleotides are TGTGCCAGCAGTGAACCCTCGACAGGGGACAACGGCTACACCTTC. This encodes CASSEPSTGDNGYTF.

This chain uses TRBV7-3 with TRBJ2-2; D not resolved. The CDR3 is 13 residues long. V was cut by 2 bases and J by 4 bases, with 5 bases left in between. Germline values: CDR1 SGHTA, CDR2 FQGTGA. This CDR3 reads CASSLSSTGELFF. CDR3 bases: TGTGCCAGCAGCTTATCGTCCACCGGGGAGCTGTTTTTT.

This clonotype was seen repeatedly, ten times or more. V and J are TRBV12-3 or TRBV12-4 and TRBJ2-7, with 9 positions matching TRBD1. The trim removed 6 bases at V and 2 bases at J, leaving 2 bases unmatched. The length of the CDR3 is 13 residues. The CDR3 bases are TGTGCCAGCAGCTGGGACAGGGCCTACGAGCAGTACTTC. Protein product: CASSWDRAYEQYF.

The V gene is TRBV20-1, the J gene TRBJ2-7; 7 positions match TRBD2. Per germline, CDR1 DFQATT and CDR2 SNEGSKA (reference sequence). The CDR3 has 17 amino acids. V lost 3 bases, J lost 4 bases, and 18 bases stayed unmatched. The CDR3 DNA is TGCAGTGCTAGTCCGGTCCCTGGGGGTAGCGGGTTGTACGAGCAGTACTTC. Translation gives CSASPVPGGSGLYEQYF.

The rearrangement uses TRBV20-1 and TRBJ1-5, with D unresolved. Germline V gives CDR1 DFQATT, CDR2 SNEGSKA (reference sequence). The CDR3 has 14 residues. The ends were cut back, 0 bases at V and 5 bases at J, with 11 bases in the middle. CDR3 sequence (DNA): TGCAGTGCTAGAGACCGCCAGTCTGATCAGCCCCAGCATTTT. It specifies CSARDRQSDQPQHF.

This chain links TRBV6-6 with TRBJ2-7, with no clear D. The J call is doubtful: the DNA matches TRBJ2-5 better. Germline CDR1 and CDR2: MNHNY and SVGAGI (reference sequence). This CDR3 spans 12 amino acids. The CDR3, as DNA: TGTGCCAGCAGTTACGAGGAAGAGACCCAGTACTTC. Its protein is CASSYEEETQYF.

The chain has TRBV27 and TRBJ2-3; D gene uncertain. In germline, CDR1 is MNHEY, CDR2 SMNVEV (reference sequence). The CDR3 runs 13 residues. Trimming took 4 bases from V and 1 from J, leaving 6 bases between them. The CDR3 nucleotides read TGTGCCAGCAGTTGGGCAGGCACAGATACGCAGTATTTT. Translation gives CASSWAGTDTQYF.

The rearrangement uses TRBV7-2 and TRBJ1-6, with a tentative D call TRBD1 (5 bases). The V gene's germline CDR1 is SGHTA and CDR2 FQGNSA. The CDR3 extends over 15 amino acids. Trimming cost V 6 bases and J 6 bases, with 15 bases left between them. CDR3 DNA: TGTGCCAGCAGGCTTAGCGGGGCGGGTAATTCACCCCTCCACTTT. Residues: CASRLSGAGNSPLHF.

About this clonotype: Since a much larger clone is just one base distant, this may be a read error. The chain joins TRBV7-8 to TRBJ2-7; 12 bases align to TRBD2. Unmatched junction bases numbered 15, after V lost 5 bases and J lost 7 bases. CDR1 is SGHVS and CDR2 is FQNEAQ in the germline V gene. The CDR3 is 17 residues long. CDR3 protein: CASSLLAGGGIYNEQYF. The CDR3 bases are TGTGCCAGCAGCCTTCTAGCGGGAGGGGGAATTTACAATGAGCAGTACTTC.

This sequence joins TRBV5-1 and TRBJ2-5; 7 nucleotides line up with TRBD1. Germline assignment: CDR1 SGHRS and CDR2 YFSETQ. The CDR3 extends over 15 amino acids. The trim removed 4 bases at V and 3 bases at J, leaving 9 bases unmatched. The CDR3 loop reads CASSPVPGQKETQYF. In nucleotides, the CDR3 is TGCGCCAGCAGCCCGGTACCGGGACAGAAAGAGACCCAGTACTTC.

This chain joins TRBV25-1 and TRBJ2-5; D assignment may be TRBD1 or TRBD2 (5 bases each). The CDR3 runs 14 residues. Trimming took off 3 bases at V and 1 base at J, with 9 bases between the two ends. Germline loops: CDR1 MGHDK, CDR2 SYGVNS. The CDR3: CASSDPGAQETQYF. The CDR3 DNA sequence: TGTGCCAGCAGTGATCCCGGGGCCCAAGAGACCCAGTACTTC. Complete variable domain (other parts from reference TRBV25-1 and TRBJ2-5): EADIYQTPRYLVIGTGKKITLECSQTMGHDKMYWYQQDPGMELHLIHYSYGVNSTEKGDLSSESTVSRIRTEHFPLTLESARPSHTSQYLCASSDPGAQETQYFGPGTRLLVL.

V and J are TRBV6-1 and TRBJ2-1; tentative D call: TRBD2 (6 bases). Germline values: CDR1 MNHNS, CDR2 SASEGT. V was trimmed by 8 bases and J by 4 bases, leaving 15 bases between them. The CDR3 loop spans 14 amino acids. CDR3 in amino acids: CASGPLGGYNEQFF. The CDR3 bases are TGTGCCAGCGGACCACTTGGGGGGTACAATGAGCAGTTCTTC.

The genes are TRBV13 and TRBJ2-7; D is unclear. CDR3 size: 14 residues. Germline V gene sequence: CDR1 PRHDT, CDR2 FYEKMQ (reference sequence). The V and J ends lost 3 bases and 5 bases respectively, with 14 bases between them. Here the CDR3 reads CASSFQLGVHEQYF. The CDR3 region has the DNA TGTGCCAGCAGCTTTCAGCTGGGCGTCCACGAGCAGTACTTC. The full variable domain, with the rest looked up from reference TRBV13 and TRBJ2-7, is AAGVIQSPRHLIKEKRETATLKCYPIPRHDTVYWYQQGPGQDPQFLISFYEKMQSDKGSIPDRFSAQQFSDYHSELNMSSLELGDSALYFCASSFQLGVHEQYFGPGTRLTVT.

The chain employs TRBV20-1 and TRBJ1-1; D is ambiguous. The ends were cut back, 0 bases at V and 4 bases at J, with 6 bases in the middle. This CDR3 region has 12 residues. The V gene's germline CDR1 is DFQATT and CDR2 SNEGSKA (reference sequence). CDR3 in DNA: TGCAGTGCTAGAGATCTGGGCACTGAAGCTTTCTTT. This translates into CSARDLGTEAFF.

This clonotype was observed a single time. The chain joins TRBV4-1 to TRBJ1-1, with a weak D call TRBD1 (5 bases). In germline, CDR1 is MGHRA, CDR2 YSYEKL. This CDR3 has 14 residues. The V end was cut by 4 bases, the J end by 3 bases, with 12 bases between. The CDR3 DNA is TGCGCCAGCAGCCCCAGCCCGGGGCACACTGAAGCTTTCTTT. Translation: CASSPSPGHTEAFF.

CDR3 coding DNA: TGTGCCAGCAGCTTAGGAGAGGGGGGCGGCTACGAGCAGTACTTC. Its protein product is CASSLGEGGGYEQYF. The chain links TRBV7-2 to TRBJ2-5, with D possibly called TRBD1 or TRBD2 (6 bases each). The J call may be in error: the DNA end matches TRBJ2-7 better. Germline CDR1 and CDR2: SGHTA and FQGNSA. The CDR3 loop spans 15 amino acids.

V and J are TRBV6-5 and TRBJ2-1, with TRBD2 as a possible D gene (6 bases). Germline-derived CDR1 and CDR2 are MNHEY and SVGAGI. The CDR3 spans 13 residues. Trimming took off 2 bases at V and 13 bases at J, with 15 bases between the two ends. CDR3 DNA: TGTGCCAGCAGTTACGGTGGAGGGGCCCCACAGTTCTTC. Translation: CASSYGGGAPQFF.

The V call is TRBV12-3 or TRBV12-4, the J call TRBJ1-2, with D unclear. The CDR3 is 13 amino acids. V was pared by 7 bases and J by 0 bases, with 9 bases between. CDR3 nucleotide sequence: TGTGCCAGCAAAGGATTAGCTAACTATGGCTACACCTTC. Translating it yields CASKGLANYGYTF.

In its sample, this clonotype was seen a few times. The V call is TRBV25-1, the J call TRBJ2-5, with a tentative D call TRBD1 (6 bases). The V end was cut by 8 bases, the J end by 1 base, with 14 bases between. The V gene's germline CDR1 is MGHDK and CDR2 SYGVNS. This CDR3 comprises 14 residues. The CDR3 sequence: CASRWTVPQETQYF. The CDR3 DNA reads TGTGCCAGCCGGTGGACAGTCCCCCAAGAGACCCAGTACTTC. Variable domain in full (rest from reference TRBV25-1 and TRBJ2-5): EADIYQTPRYLVIGTGKKITLECSQTMGHDKMYWYQQDPGMELHLIHYSYGVNSTEKGDLSSESTVSRIRTEHFPLTLESARPSHTSQYLCASRWTVPQETQYFGPGTRLLVL.

The V call is TRBV10-3, the J call TRBJ2-2; no clear D. The V gene's germline CDR1 is ENHRY and CDR2 SYGVKD. V was cut by 0 bases and J by 4 bases, with 3 bases left in between. The CDR3 covers 13 residues. CDR3 region: CAISESFTGELFF. The DNA for the CDR3 is TGTGCCATCAGTGAGTCCTTCACCGGGGAGCTGTTTTTT.

The chain has TRBV18 and TRBJ2-5; 8 bases match TRBD1. This CDR3 region has 15 residues. Germline V gene lookup returns CDR1 KGHSH and CDR2 LQKENI. J lost 4 bases, V lost 3 bases, and 7 bases had no gene match. CDR3 in amino acids: CASSPPGTGGETQYF. In DNA, the CDR3 is TGTGCCAGCTCACCTCCCGGGACAGGAGGAGAGACCCAGTACTTC. The variable domain in full, completed from reference TRBV18 and TRBJ2-5, reads NAGVMQNPRHLVRRRGQEARLRCSPMKGHSHVYWYRQLPEEGLKFMVYLQKENIIDESGMPKERFSAEFPKEGPSILRIQQVVRGDSAAYFCASSPPGTGGETQYFGPGTRLLVL.

The rearrangement uses TRBV5-1 and TRBJ2-7; tentatively, D is TRBD2 (5 bases). CDR1 and CDR2 from the germline V gene are SGHRS and YFSETQ. Between the trimmed V and J ends, which lost 0 bases and 3 bases, there was a span of 22 bases. CDR3 size: 18 residues. This CDR3 reads CASSLEPGDYEGLYEQYF. In DNA form, the CDR3 reads TGCGCCAGCAGCTTGGAACCCGGAGACTACGAAGGCCTCTACGAGCAGTACTTC. The full variable domain, its missing parts supplied by reference TRBV5-1 and TRBJ2-7, is KAGVTQTPRYLIKTRGQQVTLSCSPISGHRSVSWYQQTPGQGLQFLFEYFSETQRNKGNFPGRFSGRQFSNSRSEMNVSTLELGDSALYLCASSLEPGDYEGLYEQYFGPGTRLTVT.

This clonotype is a singleton in its sample. The rearrangement links TRBV10-3 to TRBJ1-1; D might be TRBD1 (5 bases). This CDR3 has 16 residues. Deletions cut 4 bases from V and 4 bases from J, with 19 bases between. Germline CDR1 ENHRY, CDR2 SYGVKD. The CDR3 protein is CAISGTRRGGGTEAFF. CDR3 DNA: TGTGCCATCAGTGGGACCCGGCGGGGTGGGGGCACTGAAGCTTTCTTT.

CDR3 sequence (DNA): TGTGCCAGCAGTTTACACACAGCCTATGGCTACACCTTC. This encodes CASSLHTAYGYTF. The chain employs TRBV12-3 or TRBV12-4 and TRBJ1-2; D gene unclear. V gave up 2 bases and J gave up 4 bases, with 8 bases separating them. The CDR3 runs 13 residues.

This chain connects TRBV3-1 to TRBJ2-3; 7 nucleotides align to TRBD2. Germline V gene sequence: CDR1 LGHDT, CDR2 YNNKEL (reference sequence). The CDR3 has 14 amino acids. With 0 bases clipped from V and 6 bases from J, the junction kept 3 bases outside the gene matches. CDR3 amino acids: CASSQDPGGDTQYF. CDR3 coding DNA: TGTGCCAGCAGCCAAGATCCCGGGGGGGATACGCAGTATTTT.